These T cell receptor beta chains were read from a single sample in a study of blood T cell repertoires in COVID-19. Profiling relied on immunoSEQ multiplex PCR, and the TCRdb table lists in-frame clones only, not all of them. The data contain 200,000 to 250,000 clones, 85% to 90% of them seen just once; the ten biggest clones take up over 2.5%. Sequencing was carried out using peripheral blood. These receptor sequences come from a man aged 60 to 75 with acute or convalescent COVID-19. Both conserved end residues are part of each CDR3. The order of the fields is clone size, D gene, J gene, V gene, CDR3 DNA, CDR3 protein. D genes are given only for firm matches. Expanded clones are given a class, and other clones once, few, many or no size at all.

once	TRBD1	TRBJ1-5	TRBV19	TGTGCCAGTAGTATTGGAGCAGGGGGACAGGCTCTTTATAGCAATCAGCCCCAGCATTTT	CASSIGAGGQALYSNQPQHF
.	.	TRBJ1-1	TRBV6-4	TGTGCCAGCAGTGGCTCAGGAGGCACTGAAGCTTTCTTT	CASSGSGGTEAFF
.	TRBD1	TRBJ1-6	TRBV6-5	TGTGCCAGCAGCGACGACAGGGCGAATTCACCCCTCCACTTT	CASSDDRANSPLHF
.	.	TRBJ2-4	TRBV6-1	TGTGCCAGCAGTGAAGTGGGCAGGATGAACATTCAGTACTTC	CASSEVGRMNIQYF
.	.	TRBJ1-1	TRBV5-1	TGCGCCAGCAGCGTGAATGTAGGGGCCCAGAACACTGAAGCTTTCTTT	CASSVNVGAQNTEAFF
once	.	TRBJ2-5	TRBV2	TGTGCCAGCAGTGAAGCGGCAGGGCAAGAGACCCAGTACTTC	CASSEAAGQETQYF
once	.	TRBJ1-2	TRBV20-1	TGCAGTGCTGGTGACGGGAAAGACTATGGCTACACCTTC	CSAGDGKDYGYTF
.	.	TRBJ2-3	TRBV5-6	TGTGCCAGCAGCCCCGGACAGACCAACACAGATACGCAGTATTTT	CASSPGQTNTDTQYF
.	.	TRBJ2-3	TRBV9	TGTGCCAGCAGCCCTGGGGGGACAGATACGCAGTATTTT	CASSPGGTDTQYF
.	.	TRBJ2-2	TRBV5-6	TGTGCCAGCAGCTTTCGATGGGGAGCCGGGGAGCTGTTTTTT	CASSFRWGAGELFF
.	.	TRBJ1-1	TRBV5-1	TGCGCCAGCAGCTGGGGCCAGGGGAACACTGAAGCTTTCTTT	CASSWGQGNTEAFF
.	TRBD1	TRBJ2-5	TRBV28	TGTGCCAGCAGTTCCCTGATCGAGACAGGGGAAAAGACCCAGTACTTC	CASSSLIETGEKTQYF
few	.	TRBJ2-3	TRBV11-2	TGTGCCAGCAGCCCCCGGGTAGGGGGGGGCCGGGCAGATACGCAGTATTTT	CASSPRVGGGRADTQYF
.	.	TRBJ2-2	TRBV27	TGTGCCAGCAGTTTAATACAGGGCGGCGGGGAGCTGTTTTTT	CASSLIQGGGELFF
.	.	TRBJ2-6	TRBV6-5	TGTGCCAGCCGGAAAGGGGCGACTGGGGCCAACGTCCTGACTTTC	CASRKGATGANVLTF
.	.	TRBJ2-3	TRBV7-2	TGTGCCAGCAGCAACTCCATCCCGAATACGCAGTATTTT	CASSNSIPNTQYF
.	TRBD1	TRBJ1-2	TRBV7-9	TGTGCCAGCAGCGGACAGGGGGAGAATAACTATGGCTACACCTTC	CASSGQGENNYGYTF
.	.	TRBJ2-7	TRBV3-1/TRBV3-2	TGTGCCAGCAGCCAAGTCGGTCGGGGAGGAGACGAGCAGTACTTC	CASSQVGRGGDEQYF
.	TRBD1	TRBJ2-3	TRBV6-5	TGTGCCAGCAGAAAAGACAGGGGGGCCACAGATACGCAGTATTTT	CASRKDRGATDTQYF
.	TRBD2	TRBJ2-4	TRBV6-5	TGTGCCAGCAGTTTAGGCGGGGGACTAGCCAAAAACATTCAGTACTTC	CASSLGGGLAKNIQYF
few	TRBD1	TRBJ2-1	TRBV5-8	TGTGCCAGCAGCTTAGACAGGGTCCATGAGCAGTTCTTC	CASSLDRVHEQFF
.	TRBD2	TRBJ2-5	TRBV5-4	TGTGCCAGCAGCTTGGTTGGGAGCGGGGGGTTCCAAGAGACCCAGTACTTC	CASSLVGSGGFQETQYF
.	.	TRBJ2-7	TRBV4-1	TGCGCCAGCAGCCAAGAATCAGGCTTGAGCTCCTACGAGCAGTACTTC	CASSQESGLSSYEQYF
.	TRBD2	TRBJ2-7	TRBV2	TGTGCCAGCAGCCTCCCAGCGGGGCAGGGTGAGCAGTACTTC	CASSLPAGQGEQYF
.	.	TRBJ1-1	TRBV20-1	TGCAGTGCTAGTTTCGGACAGAACACTGAAGCTTTCTTT	CSASFGQNTEAFF
once	.	TRBJ1-1	TRBV6-6	TGTGCCAGCAGACCGACAGCAACTTTTATGAACACTGAAGCTTTCTTT	CASRPTATFMNTEAFF
.	.	TRBJ1-2	TRBV5-6	TGTGCCAGCAGCTTTTCCCTTCGTCCAGGGGCCTATGGCTACACCTTC	CASSFSLRPGAYGYTF
.	.	TRBJ1-2	TRBV3-1/TRBV3-2	TGTGCCAGCAGCCAGATAGACAGAGCCTCAGGGGGCTACACCTTC	CASSQIDRASGGYTF
.	TRBD2	TRBJ2-1	TRBV5-1	TGCGCCAGCAGCCCCAATCCTAGCGGGGGTGCCTACAATGAGCAGTTCTTC	CASSPNPSGGAYNEQFF
many	TRBD1	TRBJ2-7	TRBV27	TGTGCCAGCGGCGAAACAGGGGCTTACAACGAGCAGTACTTC	CASGETGAYNEQYF
.	TRBD2	TRBJ2-7	TRBV7-2	TGTGCCAGCAGCTTAGTGGGGACTAGCGGGGACGAGCAGTACTTC	CASSLVGTSGDEQYF
.	TRBD2	TRBJ2-5	TRBV3-1/TRBV3-2	TGTGCCAGCAGCCCGGGGACTAGCGGGGGTGGAGGGGAGACCCAGTACTTC	CASSPGTSGGGGETQYF
.	.	TRBJ2-2	TRBV19	TGTGCCAGTAGCCCCCTCAGGGCGGAGGAGCTGTTTTTT	CASSPLRAEELFF
.	.	TRBJ2-1	TRBV7-9	TGTGCCAGCAGCACCTCTGGACTTGAGCAGTTCTTC	CASSTSGLEQFF
.	TRBD1	TRBJ2-5	TRBV6-2/TRBV6-3	TGTGCCAGCAGTTACTCAACAGGGGTAGAGACCCAGTACTTC	CASSYSTGVETQYF
.	.	TRBJ1-3	TRBV6-1	TGTGCCAGCAGTGACAGGGTCACTGGAAACACCATATATTTT	CASSDRVTGNTIYF
.	TRBD2	TRBJ2-7	TRBV7-8	TGTGCCAGCAGCCGGACTAGCGGGAGCTCCTACGAGCAGTACTTC	CASSRTSGSSYEQYF
.	.	TRBJ2-1	TRBV3-1/TRBV3-2	TGTGCCAGCAGCCAAGATAGGAGGACCTACAATGAGCAGTTCTTC	CASSQDRRTYNEQFF
.	.	TRBJ1-2	TRBV6-1	TGTGCCAGCAGTGAAAATCAGGCCTATGGCTACACCTTC	CASSENQAYGYTF
.	TRBD1	TRBJ1-2	TRBV27	TGTGCCAGCAGTTCAATCGGGACAGGGGAAAAATCTAACTATGGCTACACCTTC	CASSSIGTGEKSNYGYTF
few	.	TRBJ1-1	TRBV5-1	TGCGCCAGCAGCAAAAGACACTTAAACTCTGCTATGAACACTGAAGCTTTCTTT	CASSKRHLNSAMNTEAFF
few	TRBD1	TRBJ2-1	TRBV9	TGTGCCAGCAGCGTAGCTACGGGACAGGGTCCCTTCTACAATGAGCAGTTCTTC	CASSVATGQGPFYNEQFF
few	.	TRBJ1-2	TRBV5-1	TGCGCCAGCAGCCTAGACTCGTTCAGCTACACCTTC	CASSLDSFSYTF
.	.	TRBJ2-7	TRBV5-1	TGCGCCAGCAGCTTTCCGGAAGGGGACGAGCAGTACTTC	CASSFPEGDEQYF
.	TRBD2	TRBJ2-1	TRBV9	TGTGCCAGCAGCGTAGAGGCGGGGGGGCCCTACAATGAGCAGTTCTTC	CASSVEAGGPYNEQFF
.	.	TRBJ1-4	TRBV9	TGTGCCAGCAGCGCAGGGAGGCCCGCAACTAATGAAAAACTGTTTTTT	CASSAGRPATNEKLFF
.	TRBD1	TRBJ2-7	TRBV7-3	TGTGCCAGCAGCCAAACAGGGGGCGCCGTTAGCGAGCAGTACTTC	CASSQTGGAVSEQYF
.	.	TRBJ1-5	TRBV9	TGTGCCAGCAGCCTCGCGCCTAGCAATCAGCCCCAGCATTTT	CASSLAPSNQPQHF
.	.	TRBJ2-7	TRBV10-3	TGTGCCGCGAGGTCCCCCAGAGGCGGGGGCTCCGACGAGCAGTACTTC	CAARSPRGGGSDEQYF